This T cell receptor (beta chain) was sequenced during a study of blood T cell repertoires in COVID-19. Method: immunoSEQ multiplex PCR; TCRdb's copy keeps in-frame clones and lacks some. The repertoire holds 160,000 or so clones, with roughly 90% as singletons. V trimming: 3 bases; J trimming: 7 bases; junction bases outside the gene matches: 9. The germline gives CDR1 SGDLS, CDR2 YYNGEE. The CDR3 runs 17 residues. This receptor was identified in a woman aged 50 to 60 who had recovered from COVID-19. Sequenced: PBMCs or T cells enriched from blood (not recorded which). The V call is TRBV9, the J call TRBJ2-3, with 15 bases identical to TRBD2. The CDR3 DNA is TGTGCCAGCAGCGCGTCGGGACTAGCGGGGGGAGGGCATACGCAGTATTTT. Its translation: CASSASGLAGGGHTQYF.